A selection of T cell receptor beta chains follows, all from one sample in a study of blood T cell repertoires in COVID-19. Repertoires were generated with immunoSEQ multiplex PCR, while TCRdb's copy carries only in-frame clones and drops some. In the table there are 250,000 to 350,000 clones, almost 90% of which are singletons. Material for sequencing was PBMCs or T cells enriched from blood (not recorded which). These receptors came from a woman under 30 with acute COVID-19. The CDR3 runs from the conserved cysteine through the conserved F or W. The D gene is left open where the match is weak. Not all rows give a size; the values are once, few, many and, for expanded clones, a class.

v_gene	j_gene	d_gene	len	abundance	CDR3aa	CDR3nt
TRBV5-1	TRBJ1-4	TRBD1	16	NA	CASSRGQGDGNEKLFF	TGCGCCAGCAGCAGGGGACAGGGCGACGGGAATGAAAAACTGTTTTTT
TRBV25-1	TRBJ1-1	TRBD1	13	once	CASSGQGKTEAFF	TGTGCCAGCAGTGGACAGGGTAAAACTGAAGCTTTCTTT
TRBV27	TRBJ2-1	TRBD2	16	NA	CASSPDGSGSYNEQFF	TGTGCCAGCAGTCCTGATGGTAGCGGGTCTTACAATGAGCAGTTCTTC
TRBV27	TRBJ1-2	NA	13	NA	CASSFQQNDGYTF	TGTGCCAGCAGTTTCCAACAGAATGATGGCTACACCTTC
TRBV6-1	TRBJ2-7	NA	11	NA	CASSELYEQYF	TGTGCCAGCAGTGAATTATACGAGCAGTACTTC
TRBV7-9	TRBJ1-1	TRBD1	15	NA	CASSLVGGTGAEAFF	TGTGCCAGCAGCTTAGTGGGAGGGACAGGGGCTGAAGCTTTCTTT
TRBV29-1	TRBJ2-7	TRBD2	16	NA	CSVELTSGRAGYEQYF	TGCAGCGTTGAGCTGACTAGCGGGAGGGCCGGCTACGAGCAGTACTTC
TRBV6-5	TRBJ2-3	TRBD1	14	NA	CASSYRGRTDTQYF	TGTGCCAGCAGTTACAGGGGGCGTACAGATACGCAGTATTTT
TRBV30	TRBJ1-6	NA	12	NA	CAWSPGESPLHF	TGTGCCTGGAGTCCAGGGGAATCACCCCTCCACTTT
TRBV5-4	TRBJ2-7	NA	14	NA	CASSLGQLSYEQYF	TGTGCCAGCAGCTTGGGACAGTTATCCTACGAGCAGTACTTC
TRBV27	TRBJ2-1	TRBD2	12	NA	CASGRADGEQFF	TGTGCCAGCGGGAGGGCCGACGGTGAGCAGTTCTTC
TRBV6-1	TRBJ1-5	NA	15	NA	CASSEGQTRNQPQHF	TGTGCCAGCAGTGAAGGTCAGACACGCAATCAGCCCCAGCATTTT
TRBV6-5	TRBJ2-7	TRBD1	12	NA	CASRGTEYEQYF	TGTGCCAGCAGGGGGACAGAATACGAGCAGTACTTC
TRBV7-9	TRBJ1-2	NA	16	NA	CASSLNNKETNYGYTF	TGTGCCAGCAGCCTCAACAACAAAGAGACAAACTATGGCTACACCTTC
TRBV7-6	TRBJ1-3	TRBD1	14	NA	CASGDRGAGNTIYF	TGTGCCAGCGGAGACAGGGGAGCTGGAAACACCATATATTTT
TRBV5-1	TRBJ2-7	NA	14	NA	CASSLALGAYEQYF	TGCGCCAGCAGCTTGGCCCTGGGGGCGTACGAGCAGTACTTC
TRBV6-5	TRBJ2-1	TRBD2	16	NA	CASSYWTSGSWNEQFF	TGTGCCAGCAGCTACTGGACTAGCGGGAGTTGGAATGAGCAGTTCTTC
TRBV5-6	TRBJ1-1	TRBD1	16	few	CASSLGVNRGKSEAFF	TGTGCCAGCAGCTTGGGGGTAAACAGGGGAAAATCGGAAGCTTTCTTT
TRBV9	TRBJ2-7	TRBD1	15	once	CASSPRTGEVGEQYF	TGTGCCAGCAGCCCACGGACAGGGGAGGTGGGGGAGCAGTACTTC
TRBV19	TRBJ1-1	NA	15	NA	CASSSLEVVNTEAFF	TGTGCCAGTAGTAGCCTGGAGGTGGTGAACACTGAAGCTTTCTTT
TRBV21-1	TRBJ2-1	NA	17	NA	CASSTTSGRPSYNEQFF	TGTGCCAGCAGCACCACTAGCGGGAGGCCGTCGTACAATGAGCAGTTCTTC
TRBV6-5	TRBJ2-5	NA	13	NA	CASTAAVPETQYF	TGTGCCAGCACGGCAGCGGTACCAGAGACCCAGTACTTC
TRBV9	TRBJ2-1	TRBD2	15	NA	CASSVYSGRATEQFF	TGTGCCAGCAGCGTTTATAGCGGGAGGGCCACTGAGCAGTTCTTC
TRBV15	TRBJ2-1	NA	18	NA	CATSRDQVRGLSYNEQFF	TGTGCCACCAGCAGAGATCAGGTACGGGGATTGTCCTACAATGAGCAGTTCTTC
TRBV2	TRBJ1-6	NA	20	NA	CASSQGRDVRQAGPGSPLHF	TGTGCCAGCAGTCAAGGCCGCGACGTACGACAGGCGGGTCCAGGTTCACCCCTCCACTTT
TRBV28	TRBJ2-1	NA	15	NA	CATKDGGWGKNEQFF	TGTGCCACCAAGGATGGGGGCTGGGGAAAAAATGAGCAGTTCTTC
TRBV7-2	TRBJ1-2	NA	13	NA	CASSLNINNGYTF	TGTGCCAGCAGCTTAAATATAAATAATGGCTACACCTTC
TRBV4-3	TRBJ1-5	TRBD1	15	NA	CASSQGTGLYQPQHF	TGCGCCAGCAGCCAAGGGACAGGCCTTTATCAGCCCCAGCATTTT
TRBV30	TRBJ1-1	NA	18	NA	CAWTRPPRVFIMNTEAFF	TGTGCCTGGACTCGACCCCCCCGGGTTTTTATAATGAACACTGAAGCTTTCTTT
TRBV28	TRBJ2-3	TRBD1	16	NA	CASSGQEASGVDTQYF	TGTGCCAGCAGCGGACAGGAGGCAAGTGGGGTAGATACGCAGTATTTT
TRBV9	TRBJ2-1	TRBD1	14	NA	CASSPRTGGNEQFF	TGTGCCAGCAGCCCAAGGACAGGGGGCAATGAGCAGTTCTTC
TRBV18	TRBJ2-5	NA	13	NA	CASSSNDLRPQYF	TGTGCCAGCTCCTCGAATGATTTGAGGCCCCAGTACTTC
TRBV3-1/TRBV3-2	TRBJ2-1	NA	13	NA	CASSHLQGNEQFF	TGTGCCAGCAGCCACCTACAGGGAAATGAGCAGTTCTTC
TRBV4-1	TRBJ2-7	TRBD2	17	NA	CASSQDSPTSGMYEQYF	TGCGCCAGCAGCCAAGATAGTCCGACTAGCGGGATGTACGAGCAGTACTTC
TRBV6-5	TRBJ1-2	NA	13	NA	CASIPQGNYGYTF	TGTGCCAGCATTCCGCAGGGGAACTATGGCTACACCTTC
TRBV2	TRBJ1-1	NA	14	NA	CASRKDSMNTEAFF	TGTGCCAGCAGAAAGGACAGTATGAACACTGAAGCTTTCTTT
TRBV9	TRBJ2-7	NA	14	NA	CASSAARVSGEQYF	TGTGCCAGCAGCGCCGCCAGGGTTTCGGGCGAGCAGTACTTC
TRBV30	TRBJ1-4	NA	14	few	CAWSPGIVNEKLFF	TGTGCCTGGAGCCCCGGGATAGTTAATGAAAAACTGTTTTTT
TRBV15	TRBJ2-3	NA	16	NA	CATSRDREGGTDTQYF	TGTGCCACCAGCAGAGATAGGGAAGGGGGCACAGATACGCAGTATTTT
TRBV2	TRBJ2-3	NA	13	NA	CASSDGRADTQYF	TGTGCCAGCAGTGATGGGAGAGCAGATACGCAGTATTTT
TRBV28	TRBJ1-6	NA	15	NA	CASSSRDRPNSPLHF	TGTGCCAGCAGTTCCCGAGACAGGCCGAATTCACCCCTCCACTTT
TRBV18	TRBJ2-7	TRBD1	15	NA	CASSPTTGYPDEQYF	TGTGCCAGCTCACCGACGACAGGGTACCCGGACGAGCAGTACTTC
TRBV27	TRBJ1-5	NA	15	NA	CASSLSVYSNQPQHF	TGTGCCAGCAGTTTGTCAGTGTATAGCAATCAGCCCCAGCATTTT
TRBV6-5	TRBJ2-4	TRBD1	15	few	CASRRDRGNENIQYF	TGTGCCAGCAGACGGGACAGGGGTAACGAAAACATTCAGTACTTC
TRBV7-2	TRBJ2-1	TRBD2	18	NA	CASSFKLGLAGKYNEQFF	TGTGCCAGCAGCTTTAAGCTGGGACTAGCGGGAAAATACAATGAGCAGTTCTTC
TRBV7-3	TRBJ1-3	NA	16	NA	CASSSGLPSSGNTIYF	TGTGCCAGCAGCTCGGGACTGCCGAGCTCTGGAAACACCATATATTTT
TRBV6-5	TRBJ1-1	NA	13	NA	CASSMGGWAEAFF	TGTGCCAGCAGCATGGGGGGTTGGGCTGAAGCTTTCTTT
TRBV7-2	TRBJ2-5	NA	15	NA	CASSLGASGYETQYF	TGTGCCAGCAGCTTAGGAGCTTCAGGCTACGAGACCCAGTACTTC